The clone carrying this T cell receptor beta chain has at least ten counts. Its antigen is currently unknown. The data were taken from a study of Graves' ophthalmopathy and Graves' hyperthyroidism. Whole-study findings and limits: The majority of expanded thyroid clonotypes above 0.001 frequency also occurred in blood.

This CDR3 contains 14 residues. V trimming: 6 bases; J trimming: 8 bases; junction bases outside the gene matches: 9. RNA transcripts served as template for amplifying TCR beta CDR3 sequences. HTBI-primed first-round RT-PCR preceded second-round multiplex PCR. Via MiXCR, TCRdb re-called the multiplex PCR reads, giving one row per CDR3 protein. Of a few hundred thousand distinct CDR3 sequences detected, just over 15% appear once; the ten largest clones hold roughly 7%. Stable hyperthyroidism was defined by absence of ophthalmopathy within 18 months of follow-up. This chain uses TRBV12-3 or TRBV12-4 with TRBJ1-2; 10 nucleotides line up with TRBD1. This TCR came from a woman between 18 and 29 years old with stable Graves' hyperthyroidism. Sequences were obtained from peripheral blood. In DNA form, the CDR3 reads TGTGCCAGCAGACTAGACAGGGGGCTAGGGGGCTACACCTTC. This gives the protein CASRLDRGLGGYTF.